The sequence of this TCR beta chain was determined in a study of T cell responses to AZD1222 COVID-19 vaccine. Only in-frame clones appear in the TCRdb table, and some are missing; sequencing was by immunoSEQ multiplex PCR. This table has 150,000 to 200,000 clones, 92% appearing once. Worth noting for this clone: The antigen remains undetermined.

Whole-study results and caveats: At 160-218 and 743-854, vaccine-associated CD4 TCRs were dominant, and they spanned spike. Baseline seropositives among AZD1222 recipients totaled only five to seven.

The TCR was taken from an adult who received the AZD1222 COVID-19 vaccine. The specimen comprised peripheral blood, sampled 28 days after the second AZD1222 dose.

The DNA for the CDR3 is TGTGCCAGTAGTCTCTCGGGACTCTACAATGAGCAGTTCTTC. This codes for CASSLSGLYNEQFF. The rearrangement joins TRBV19 to TRBJ2-1; the D gene is possibly TRBD2 (6 bases). This CDR3 is 14 amino acids long. V was shortened by 5 bases and J by 3 bases, with 11 bases between the two germline ends. Germline-derived CDR1 and CDR2 are LNHDA and SQIVND (reference sequence).